This passage covers 17 T cell receptor gamma chains from one sample sequenced in a study of γδ T cells in repeated Plasmodium falciparum infection. Flow sorting of PBMC yielded separate Vgamma9/Vdelta2+ and Vdelta2-negative gammadelta T cell populations for bulk repertoire analysis. TCRdb reprocessed the multiplex PCR reads through CATT. The sample records approximately 25,000 gamma-chain clones, around 3% being singletons. Sequenced input: gamma-delta T cells from blood. All receptors come from a pool of human donors (malaria-infected and uninfected, not separated).

This clone showed up many times. It differs at one base from a far larger clone, so likely a read error. Distinct nucleotide sequences in the sample also encode this CDR3. The rearrangement links TRGV9 to TRGJ1 or TRGJ2. The germline V gene encodes CDR1 GITISATS and CDR2 ISYDGTV (reference sequence). This CDR3 region has 13 residues. CDR3 sequence: CALWEAFYYKKLF. The DNA for the CDR3 is TGTGCCTTGTGGGAGGCCTTTTATTATAAGAAACTTTTT.

This clone was counted ten times or more. The V and J genes are TRGV8 and TRGJP1. The CDR3 is 13 amino acids. V was clipped by 5 bases and J by 4 bases; unmatched bases: 4. Germline V gives CDR1 VENAVY, CDR2 YDSYNSRV. The DNA of the CDR3 is TGTGCCACCTGGGTTCTCACTGGTTGGTTCAAGATATTT. Translating gives CATWVLTGWFKIF.

This clone showed up many times. A far larger clone is a single base away, which makes a read error likely. This sample also contains other DNA sequences that code for the same CDR3. The V gene is TRGV9, the J gene TRGJP. The CDR3 sequence is 17 residues long. The germline gives CDR1 GITISATS, CDR2 ISYDGTV (reference sequence). Germline trimming cut 2 bases from V and 7 bases from J; bases unmatched to any gene: 8. This CDR3 is CALWEGPRELGKKIKVF. CDR3 in DNA: TGTGCCTTGTGGGAGGGCCCCCGGGAGTTGGGCAAAAAAATCAAGGTATTT.

In its sample, this clone was seen a few times. The translation of this DNA and the TCRdb protein of a much larger clone differ at residue 13, probably owing to a read error; the protein shown here is translated from the DNA. The chain employs TRGV9 and TRGJP. CDR1 is GITISATS and CDR2 is ISYDGTV in the germline V gene (reference sequence). The CDR3 has 17 amino acids. The CDR3 sequence is CALWEAIQELGKEIKVF. CDR3 nucleotide sequence: TGTGCCTTGTGGGAGGCTATACAAGAGTTGGGCAAAGAAATCAAGGTATTT.

This clone was counted ten times or more. TCRdb shows a much larger clone's protein in place of this DNA's translation, and the two differ at residue 10, likely through a read error; the protein shown is translated from the DNA. V usage is TRGV4 and J usage is TRGJ1 or TRGJ2. As TCRdb names no J gene, one was assigned here on the basis of a DNA match to germline. The CDR3 consists of 15 residues. Germline values: CDR1 EGSTGY, CDR2 YDSYTSSV. J was trimmed by 6 bases and V by 0 bases; bases with no gene match: 11. CDR3 residues: CATWDGRLIPYKKLF. CDR3 nucleotides: TGTGCCACCTGGGATGGGCGGCTTATTCCTTATAAGAAACTCTTT.

About this clone itself: A far larger clone is only one base removed, so a read error is likely. This specimen includes other DNA sequences encoding the same CDR3. The rearrangement uses TRGV9 and TRGJP. The J gene, absent from TCRdb, was called here by matching the DNA to germline. The CDR3 covers 17 residues. The V segment lost 4 bases and the J segment 5 bases; nucleotides outside the gene matches: 8. Germline CDR1 GITISATS, CDR2 ISYDGTV (reference sequence). This CDR3 reads CALWEFLKELGKKIKVF. Here the CDR3 DNA reads TGTGCCTTGTGGGAATTTTTGAAAGAGTTGGGCAAAAAAATCAAGGTATTT.

Comment on this clone: TCRdb pairs this DNA with a much larger clone's protein that differs at residue 15, likely a read error; the protein shown was translated from the DNA. V gene TRGV9 was called; the J gene was not. Germline loops: CDR1 GITISATS, CDR2 ISYDGTV (reference sequence). This CDR3 has 17 residues. CDR3: CALWEVHKELGKKIRVF. Here the CDR3 DNA reads TGTGCCTTGTGGGAGGTGCATAAAGAGTTGGGCAAAAAAATCAGGGTATTT.

This clone has only a few counts. The protein held in TCRdb is that of a much larger clone and does not match this DNA's translation at residue 2, likely because of a read error; the protein shown is translated from the DNA. This rearrangement joins TRGV9 to TRGJ1 or TRGJ2. TCRdb supplies no J gene; here it was assigned by aligning the nucleotide sequence to germline. Per germline, CDR1 GITISATS and CDR2 ISYDGTV (reference sequence). The CDR3 extends over 11 amino acids. DNA of the CDR3: TGTACCTTGTGGACCTATTATAAGAAACTCTTT. Translated: CTLWTYYKKLF.

This clone was picked up a small number of times. For this DNA, TCRdb reports the protein of a much larger clone, which diverges at residue 12, most likely from a read error; the protein presented here is translated directly from the DNA. This chain uses TRGV2 with TRGJP2. The J gene, absent from TCRdb, was called here by matching the DNA to germline. There are 17 residues in the CDR3. The V gene's germline CDR1 is EGSNGY and CDR2 YDSYNSKV. The CDR3 region is CATWDDSPEGSNWIKTF. In DNA form, the CDR3 reads TGTGCCACCTGGGACGACTCGCCCGAGGGTAGTAATTGGATCAAGACGTTT.

This clone is medium-sized. The sample carries other DNA sequences with the same CDR3. This chain links TRGV2 with TRGJ1 or TRGJ2. This CDR3 region has 12 residues. J lost 6 bases, V lost 1 base, and 3 bases had no gene match. Germline V gives CDR1 EGSNGY, CDR2 YDSYNSKV. The DNA for the CDR3 is TGTGCCACCTGGGACGGACCTTATAAGAAACTCTTT. Translated, it gives CATWDGPYKKLF.

With respect to this clone: It is likely a read error: a sequence one base away is far more abundant. Other DNA sequences in the sample encode the same CDR3. In nucleotides, the CDR3 is TGTGCCTTGTGGGAAGTGCCGCAAGAAAAGCAAGAGTTGGGCAAAAAAATCAAGGTATTT. Protein: CALWEVPQEKQELGKKIKVF. V gene TRGV9 combines with J gene TRGJP. The J gene is absent in TCRdb and was assigned here via DNA matching to germline. This CDR3 comprises 20 residues. Looked up from germline, CDR1 is GITISATS and CDR2 is ISYDGTV (reference sequence). V was pared by 4 bases and J by 3 bases, with 15 bases of the junction left unmatched.

This clone occurred a few times. The V gene is TRGV2, but the J gene lacks a call. The CDR3 is 13 residues long. Germline V gene lookup returns CDR1 EGSNGY and CDR2 YDSYNSKV. The DNA of the CDR3 is TGTGCCACCTGGGACGGGCAGGAATATAAGAGACTCTTT. This sequence encodes CATWDGQEYKRLF.

This clone showed up just a few times. TCRdb lists the protein of a much larger clone for this DNA, which differs at residue 12, so this is likely a read error; the protein given here is translated from the DNA itself. With the J gene uncalled, the V gene is TRGV9. The CDR3 has 14 amino acids. CDR1 and CDR2 from the germline V gene are GITISATS and ISYDGTV (reference sequence). The CDR3 reads CALWEAQGSYKELF. The CDR3 coding sequence is TGTGCCTTGTGGGAGGCGCAGGGGAGTTATAAGGAACTCTTT.

Comments on this clone: Translating this DNA gives a protein that differs at residue 3 from the TCRdb one, which belongs to a much larger clone; a read error is likely, and the protein shown is this translation. The rearrangement links TRGV9 to TRGJ1 or TRGJ2. TCRdb offers no J gene call, so here the DNA was matched to germline to obtain one. The CDR3 spans 14 residues. Germline values: CDR1 GITISATS, CDR2 ISYDGTV (reference sequence). The CDR3, as DNA: TGTGCCTCGTGGGAGGCCCTCTTTTATTATAAGAAACTCTTT. Translation gives CASWEALFYYKKLF.

This clone was seen ten or more times. The TCRdb protein comes from a much larger clone and disagrees with this DNA's translation at residue 10, likely due to a read error; the protein given here is derived from the DNA. The genes are TRGV9 and TRGJ1 or TRGJ2. TCRdb offers no J gene call, so here the DNA was matched to germline to obtain one. Looked up from germline, CDR1 is GITISATS and CDR2 is ISYDGTV (reference sequence). The CDR3 is 13 residues long. Written as DNA, the CDR3 is TGTGCCTTGTGGGAGGTGACGGATTATAGGAAACTCTTT. Protein: CALWEVTDYRKLF.

Details on this clone: The mismatch at residue 13 between this DNA's translation and the TCRdb protein of a much larger clone likely reflects a read error; the protein shown is translated from the DNA. TRGV9 is the V gene, and the J gene was not called. Germline CDR1 reads GITISATS; CDR2 reads ISYDGTV (reference sequence). CDR3 size: 15 residues. DNA of the CDR3: TGTGCCTTGTGGGATGTCAATCAGAATTATTATAAGGAACTCTTT. This sequence encodes CALWDVNQNYYKELF.

This clone is medium-sized (0.01 to 0.1%). Other nucleotide sequences from this sample produce the same CDR3. The rearrangement joins TRGV9 to TRGJP. The CDR3 spans 15 residues. Germline V gives CDR1 GITISATS, CDR2 ISYDGTV (reference sequence). With V trimmed by 11 bases and J by 4 bases, 8 bases remained unmatched. The CDR3 spells CASEIQELGKKIKVF. The DNA of the CDR3 is TGTGCCTCGGAGATTCAAGAGTTGGGCAAAAAAATCAAGGTATTT.